This paragraph covers one T cell receptor beta chain sequence. What it recognizes is unknown. This specimen belongs to a study of T cell responses to AZD1222 COVID-19 vaccine. Sequencing used immunoSEQ multiplex PCR; TCRdb keeps in-frame clones, though not all of them. The table has some 160,000 clones, 87% seen once; the top ten hold 1.1%. Study observations and caveats: Spike regions recognized by vaccine-associated CD4 TCRs spanned the protein, led by 160-218 and 743-854.

This TCR was recovered from an adult who received the AZD1222 COVID-19 vaccine. The sequenced sample was peripheral blood, obtained 28 days after the second AZD1222 dose.

This CDR3 reads CASSLTWWTGNNEKLFF. CDR3 nucleotides: TGTGCCAGCAGCCTGACATGGTGGACAGGCAACAATGAAAAACTGTTTTTT. The V gene is TRBV7-8, the J gene TRBJ1-4, with 7 bases matching TRBD1. This CDR3 comprises 17 residues. Per germline, CDR1 SGHVS and CDR2 FQNEAQ. With V trimmed by 5 bases and J by 5 bases, 14 bases remained unmatched.